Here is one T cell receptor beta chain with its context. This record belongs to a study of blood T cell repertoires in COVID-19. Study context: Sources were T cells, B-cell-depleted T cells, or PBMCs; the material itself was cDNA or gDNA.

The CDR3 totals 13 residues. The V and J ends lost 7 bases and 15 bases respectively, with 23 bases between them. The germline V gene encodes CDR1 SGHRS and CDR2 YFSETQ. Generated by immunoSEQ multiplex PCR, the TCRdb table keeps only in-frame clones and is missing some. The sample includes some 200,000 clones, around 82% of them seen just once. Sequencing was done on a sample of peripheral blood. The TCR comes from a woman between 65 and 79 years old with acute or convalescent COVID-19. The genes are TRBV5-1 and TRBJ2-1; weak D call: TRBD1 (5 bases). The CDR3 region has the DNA TGCGCCAGCTCGCTTGGGGAATCCGCAAGGGGGTTCTTC. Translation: CASSLGESARGFF.